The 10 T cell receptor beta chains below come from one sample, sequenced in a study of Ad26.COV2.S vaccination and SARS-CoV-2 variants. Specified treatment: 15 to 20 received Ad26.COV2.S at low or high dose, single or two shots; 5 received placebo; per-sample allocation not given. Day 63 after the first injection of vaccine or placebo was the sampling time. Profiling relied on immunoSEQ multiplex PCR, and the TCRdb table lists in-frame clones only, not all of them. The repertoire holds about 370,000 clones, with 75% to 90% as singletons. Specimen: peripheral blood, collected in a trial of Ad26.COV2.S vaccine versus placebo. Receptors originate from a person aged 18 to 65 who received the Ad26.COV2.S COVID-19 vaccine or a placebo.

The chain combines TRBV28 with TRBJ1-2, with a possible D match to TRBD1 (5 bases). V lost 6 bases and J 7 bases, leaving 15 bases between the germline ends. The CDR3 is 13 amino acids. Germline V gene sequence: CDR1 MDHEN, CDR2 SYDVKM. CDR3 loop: CASRRTSGGGYTF. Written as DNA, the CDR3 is TGTGCCAGCAGACGGACATCCGGCGGTGGCTACACCTTC.

The DNA for the CDR3 is TGCGCCAGCAGCCAAGACCCCAGGAAAAATGGCTACACCTTC. Translated: CASSQDPRKNGYTF. This rearrangement joins TRBV4-3 to TRBJ1-2; D remains unclear. The germline gives CDR1 LGHNA, CDR2 YSLEER. The V end lost 0 bases, the J end lost 6 bases, and 11 bases lay between the germline ends. The CDR3 runs to 14 residues.

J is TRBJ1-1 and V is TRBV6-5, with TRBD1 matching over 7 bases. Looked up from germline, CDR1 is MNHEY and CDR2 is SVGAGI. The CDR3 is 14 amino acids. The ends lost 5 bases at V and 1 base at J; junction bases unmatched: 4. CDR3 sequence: CASSIRTGNTEAFF. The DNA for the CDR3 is TGTGCCAGCAGTATAAGGACAGGGAACACTGAAGCTTTCTTT.

CDR3 amino acids: CASSQAGGMKFF. For the CDR3, the DNA is TGTGCCAGCAGCCAGGCAGGGGGAATGAAGTTCTTC. The chain combines TRBV14 with TRBJ2-1, with 7 nucleotides matching TRBD1. There are 12 residues in the CDR3. V shed 3 bases and J 14 bases; nucleotides not matched to a gene: 7. In germline, CDR1 is SGHDN, CDR2 FVKESK.

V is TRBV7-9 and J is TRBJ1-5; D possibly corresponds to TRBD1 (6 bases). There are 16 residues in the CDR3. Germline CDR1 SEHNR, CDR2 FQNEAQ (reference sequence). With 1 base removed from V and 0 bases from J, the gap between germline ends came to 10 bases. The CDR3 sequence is CASSLVQGVSNQPQHF. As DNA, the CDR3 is TGTGCCAGCAGCTTAGTACAGGGCGTTAGCAATCAGCCCCAGCATTTT.

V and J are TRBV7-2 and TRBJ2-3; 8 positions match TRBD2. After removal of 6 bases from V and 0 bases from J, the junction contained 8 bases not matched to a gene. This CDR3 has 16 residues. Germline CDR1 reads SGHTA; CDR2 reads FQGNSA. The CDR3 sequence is CASRLWAGGSTDTQYF. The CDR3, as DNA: TGTGCCAGCAGACTCTGGGCGGGGGGTAGCACAGATACGCAGTATTTT.

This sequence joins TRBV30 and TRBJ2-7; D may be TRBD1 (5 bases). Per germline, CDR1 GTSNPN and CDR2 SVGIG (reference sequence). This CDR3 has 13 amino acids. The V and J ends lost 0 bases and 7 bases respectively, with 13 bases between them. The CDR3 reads CAWSVLRAGEQYF. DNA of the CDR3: TGTGCCTGGAGTGTACTCAGGGCCGGGGAGCAGTACTTC. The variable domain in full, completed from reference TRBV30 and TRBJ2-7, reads SQTIHQWPATLVQPVGSPLSLECTVEGTSNPNLYWYRQAAGRGLQLLFYSVGIGQISSEVPQNLSASRPQDRQFILSSKKLLLSDSGFYLCAWSVLRAGEQYFGPGTRLTVT.

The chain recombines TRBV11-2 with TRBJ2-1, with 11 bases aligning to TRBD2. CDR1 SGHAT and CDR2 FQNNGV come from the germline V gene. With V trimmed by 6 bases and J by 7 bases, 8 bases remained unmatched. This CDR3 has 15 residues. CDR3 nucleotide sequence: TGTGCCAGCAGAATAGCGGGGGGGCTTCGAAATGAGCAGTTCTTC. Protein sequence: CASRIAGGLRNEQFF.

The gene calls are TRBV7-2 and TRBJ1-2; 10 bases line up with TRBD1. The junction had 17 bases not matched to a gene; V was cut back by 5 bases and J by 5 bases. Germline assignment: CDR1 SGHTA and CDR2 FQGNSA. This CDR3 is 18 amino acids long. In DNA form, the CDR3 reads TGTGCCAGCAGCGAGGAGGCGGACAGGGGGATGATAGGGTATGGCTACACCTTC. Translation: CASSEEADRGMIGYGYTF.

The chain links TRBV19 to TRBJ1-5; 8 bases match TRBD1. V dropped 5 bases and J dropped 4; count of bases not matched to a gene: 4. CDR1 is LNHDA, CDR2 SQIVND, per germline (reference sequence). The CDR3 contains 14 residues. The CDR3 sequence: CASSVDRANQPQHF. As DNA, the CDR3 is TGTGCCAGTAGTGTGGACAGGGCTAATCAGCCCCAGCATTTT. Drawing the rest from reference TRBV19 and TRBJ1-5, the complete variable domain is DGGITQSPKYLFRKEGQNVTLSCEQNLNHDAMYWYRQDPGQGLRLIYYSQIVNDFQKGDIAEGYSVSREKKESFPLTVTSAQKNPTAFYLCASSVDRANQPQHFGDGTRLSIL.